This TCR beta chain was sequenced during a study of cytomegalovirus exposure and HLA in healthy donors. Vbeta (60) and Jbeta (13) primers were used in the PCR. Produced via immunoSEQ multiplex PCR; TCRdb's table is partial and in-frame only. The sample shows approximately 100,000 clones, over 65% of them seen only once. The germline V and J ends were trimmed by 5 bases and 4 bases, with 18 bases remaining between them. CDR3 length equals 15 residues. CDR1 and CDR2 from the germline V gene are PRHDT and FYEKMQ (reference sequence). The sample taken for sequencing was PBMCs. The V gene is TRBV13, the J gene TRBJ2-7, with D maybe TRBD2 (6 bases). The TCR comes from a middle-aged woman in good health and CMV-seronegative. CDR3 DNA sequence: TGTGCCAGCAGCCGGAATGGCGGGAACTTTTACGAGCAGTACTTC. This encodes CASSRNGGNFYEQYF.